This T cell receptor beta chain was sequenced during a study of T-cell memory formation after mild COVID-19. Study results and limitations: From day 15 to 85, contracting clones were balanced between CD4 and CD8, whereas later expanders leaned toward CD4+. Proof of SARS-CoV-2 specificity was absent for the second-wave clones that crested on day 37. Memory cells collected pre-infection included some clones that later responded, suggesting cross-reactive memory joined. Mainly CM and EM harbored the contracting CD4+ clones; mainly EMRA harbored the CD8+ ones.

TCRdb called the 5' RACE reads again in MiXCR, with one record for every CDR3 protein. Among about 290,000 distinct CDR3 sequences, approximately 15% were seen once, and the ten largest hold roughly 23%. Regarding this clonotype: What it binds is unknown.

V shed 5 bases and J shed 2 bases, with 12 bases lying between them. The V gene's germline CDR1 is DFQATT and CDR2 SNEGSKA (reference sequence). The CDR3 is 14 amino acids. This rearrangement joins TRBV20-1 to TRBJ1-4, with a possible D match to TRBD1 (6 bases). The receptor's source is a man aged 18 to 29 who had mild COVID-19 (a few samples of this study predate the infection). Cell type and time point are not known. Material for sequencing was PBMCs or a T cell subset sorted from them (not recorded which). CDR3: CSAGTGFTNEKLFF. The CDR3 bases are TGCAGTGCTGGAACAGGGTTCACTAATGAAAAACTGTTTTTT.